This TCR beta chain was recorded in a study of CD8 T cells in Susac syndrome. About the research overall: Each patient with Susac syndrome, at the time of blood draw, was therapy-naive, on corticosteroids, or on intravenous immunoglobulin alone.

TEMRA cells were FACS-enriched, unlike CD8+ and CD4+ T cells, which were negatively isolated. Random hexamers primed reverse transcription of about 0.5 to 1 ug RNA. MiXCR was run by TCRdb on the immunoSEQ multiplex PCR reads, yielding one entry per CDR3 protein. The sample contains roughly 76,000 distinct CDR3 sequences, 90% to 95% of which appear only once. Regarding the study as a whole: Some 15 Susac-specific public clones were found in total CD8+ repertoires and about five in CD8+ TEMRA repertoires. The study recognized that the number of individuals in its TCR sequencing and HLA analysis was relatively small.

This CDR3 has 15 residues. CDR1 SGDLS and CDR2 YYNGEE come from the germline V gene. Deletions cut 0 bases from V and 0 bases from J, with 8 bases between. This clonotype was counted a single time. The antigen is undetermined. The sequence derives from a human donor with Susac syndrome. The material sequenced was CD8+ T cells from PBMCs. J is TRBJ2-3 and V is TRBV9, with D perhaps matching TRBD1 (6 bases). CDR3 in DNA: TGTGCCAGCAGCGTAGTTGGACAGAGCACAGATACGCAGTATTTT. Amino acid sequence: CASSVVGQSTDTQYF.